A selection of T cell receptor beta chains follows, all from one sample in a study of cytomegalovirus exposure and HLA in healthy donors. The repertoire was sequenced with immunoSEQ multiplex PCR; TCRdb's copy has only in-frame clones and lacks some. The sample records around 100,000 clones, 82% being singletons. Sequenced: PBMCs. The origin of the receptors is a man aged 25 to 45 in good health and CMV-seropositive. Both conserved end residues are part of each CDR3. D genes are given only for firm matches. Only some rows state a clone size, as once, few, many or a class for expanded clones.

V: TRBV27; size: -; D: -; J: TRBJ1-5; CDR3: CASSLNRAANQPQHF; DNA: TGTGCCAGCAGTTTAAACAGGGCAGCTAATCAGCCCCAGCATTTT
V: TRBV7-8; size: -; D: TRBD1; J: TRBJ1-2; CDR3: CASSSRTGEGGYTF; DNA: TGTGCCAGCAGCTCTCGGACAGGGGAAGGAGGCTACACCTTC
V: TRBV6-5; size: -; D: -; J: TRBJ1-2; CDR3: CASSRQAFGGYTF; DNA: TGTGCCAGCAGCCGCCAGGCTTTCGGCGGCTACACCTTC
V: TRBV4-2; size: -; D: -; J: TRBJ2-7; CDR3: CASSQVRGEQYF; DNA: TGTGCCAGCAGCCAAGTGCGGGGCGAGCAGTACTTC
V: TRBV6-6; size: -; D: -; J: TRBJ1-2; CDR3: CASSSPSDGYTF; DNA: TGTGCCAGCAGTTCCCCCAGCGATGGCTACACCTTC
V: TRBV6-1; size: -; D: -; J: TRBJ1-6; CDR3: CASSRRQDGNSPLHF; DNA: TGTGCCAGCAGCCGAAGACAGGACGGTAATTCACCCCTCCACTTT
V: TRBV4-1; size: -; D: -; J: TRBJ1-2; CDR3: CASSPFIQYGYTF; DNA: TGCGCCAGCAGCCCGTTTATTCAGTATGGCTACACCTTC
V: TRBV5-8; size: -; D: -; J: TRBJ2-4; CDR3: CASSRPQHLRLNIQYF; DNA: TGTGCCAGCAGCCGCCCCCAACACCTCCGATTGAACATTCAGTACTTC
V: TRBV5-1; size: -; D: TRBD1; J: TRBJ2-3; CDR3: CASSLDGQGPTDTQYF; DNA: TGCGCCAGCAGCTTGGACGGACAGGGGCCAACAGATACGCAGTATTTT
V: TRBV11-2; size: -; D: TRBD2; J: TRBJ2-5; CDR3: CASSLTLARLETQYF; DNA: TGTGCCAGCAGCTTAACACTAGCGAGGCTAGAGACCCAGTACTTC
V: TRBV4-1; size: -; D: TRBD1; J: TRBJ1-4; CDR3: CASSHTKGAGEKLFF; DNA: TGCGCCAGCAGCCACACGAAGGGGGCCGGGGAAAAACTGTTTTTT
V: TRBV11-3; size: -; D: -; J: TRBJ1-1; CDR3: CASSLGPRASNTEAFF; DNA: TGTGCCAGCAGCTTAGGCCCGCGGGCATCGAACACTGAAGCTTTCTTT
V: TRBV27; size: -; D: TRBD1; J: TRBJ1-6; CDR3: CASGTGWNSPLHF; DNA: TGTGCCAGCGGGACAGGGTGGAATTCACCCCTCCACTTT
V: TRBV15; size: -; D: TRBD1; J: TRBJ2-3; CDR3: CATSRDRATDTQYF; DNA: TGTGCCACCAGCCGGGACAGGGCCACAGATACGCAGTATTTT
V: TRBV5-1; size: -; D: TRBD1; J: TRBJ1-2; CDR3: CASSTGDSYGYTF; DNA: TGCGCCAGCAGCACAGGGGATTCATATGGCTACACCTTC
V: TRBV27; size: -; D: -; J: TRBJ1-5; CDR3: CASSGRANYQPQHF; DNA: TGTGCCAGCAGTGGGAGGGCAAATTATCAGCCCCAGCATTTT
V: TRBV15; size: once; D: TRBD2; J: TRBJ2-1; CDR3: CATSRVSGGANEQFF; DNA: TGTGCCACCAGCAGAGTAAGCGGGGGGGCCAATGAGCAGTTCTTC
V: TRBV5-1; size: -; D: TRBD2; J: TRBJ2-1; CDR3: CASSSRTGGEQFF; DNA: TGCGCCAGCAGCTCCCGGACGGGAGGGGAGCAGTTCTTC
V: TRBV27; size: once; D: TRBD1; J: TRBJ2-5; CDR3: CASSLTGGYQEAQYF; DNA: TGTGCCAGCAGTTTAACAGGGGGCTACCAAGAGGCCCAGTACTTC
V: TRBV18; size: -; D: -; J: TRBJ1-1; CDR3: CASSPPSRTTEAFF; DNA: TGTGCCAGCTCACCACCCTCCAGAACCACTGAAGCTTTCTTT
V: TRBV27; size: -; D: TRBD2; J: TRBJ2-1; CDR3: CASSRLAVSSYNEQFF; DNA: TGTGCCAGCAGTCGACTAGCGGTAAGCTCCTACAATGAGCAGTTCTTC
V: TRBV10-3; size: few; D: -; J: TRBJ1-5; CDR3: CAISESAGGNQPQHF; DNA: TGTGCCATCAGTGAGTCGGCGGGCGGCAATCAGCCCCAGCATTTT
V: TRBV18; size: -; D: -; J: TRBJ2-5; CDR3: CASSPGDTQYF; DNA: TGTGCCAGCTCACCCGGGGATACCCAGTACTTC
V: TRBV5-1; size: -; D: -; J: TRBJ2-5; CDR3: CASSPGTGDGETQYF; DNA: TGCGCCAGCAGCCCGGGGACTGGGGATGGCGAGACCCAGTACTTC
V: TRBV7-3; size: -; D: -; J: TRBJ2-7; CDR3: CASSLAGGSYEQYF; DNA: TGTGCCAGCAGCCTCGCGGGCGGCTCCTACGAGCAGTACTTC
V: TRBV19; size: few; D: -; J: TRBJ1-4; CDR3: CASRSGSATNEKLFF; DNA: TGTGCCAGTAGGTCCGGGTCTGCAACTAATGAAAAACTGTTTTTT
V: TRBV9; size: few; D: -; J: TRBJ2-1; CDR3: CASSATGNSYNEQFF; DNA: TGTGCCAGCAGCGCTACAGGGAATTCCTACAATGAGCAGTTCTTC
V: TRBV6-6; size: -; D: TRBD1; J: TRBJ1-4; CDR3: CASSWTGVEEKLFF; DNA: TGTGCCAGCAGTTGGACAGGGGTAGAGGAAAAACTGTTTTTT
V: TRBV5-1; size: -; D: TRBD1; J: TRBJ1-2; CDR3: CASSLALGQGRGYTF; DNA: TGCGCCAGCAGCTTGGCCCTGGGACAGGGGCGAGGCTACACCTTC
V: TRBV27; size: -; D: TRBD2; J: TRBJ2-3; CDR3: CASSDKTSDITDTQYF; DNA: TGTGCCAGCAGCGACAAGACTAGCGATATAACAGATACGCAGTATTTT
V: TRBV5-1; size: -; D: -; J: TRBJ2-2; CDR3: CASSTGTLNTGELFF; DNA: TGCGCCAGCAGCACGGGGACACTGAACACCGGGGAGCTGTTTTTT
V: TRBV10-3; size: -; D: -; J: TRBJ1-1; CDR3: CAISSGARDTEAFF; DNA: TGTGCCATCAGTAGCGGGGCGCGGGACACTGAAGCTTTCTTT
V: TRBV5-6; size: few; D: TRBD1; J: TRBJ1-1; CDR3: CASSLVGGQGNTEAFF; DNA: TGTGCCAGCAGCTTGGTGGGGGGACAGGGGAACACTGAAGCTTTCTTT
V: TRBV27; size: -; D: TRBD1; J: TRBJ1-5; CDR3: CASSSGQVSNQPQHF; DNA: TGTGCCAGCAGTTCGGGACAGGTTAGCAATCAGCCCCAGCATTTT
V: TRBV5-1; size: -; D: -; J: TRBJ2-5; CDR3: CASSSGTGEKTQYF; DNA: TGCGCCAGCAGCTCCGGGACGGGGGAAAAGACCCAGTACTTC
V: TRBV30; size: few; D: TRBD2; J: TRBJ2-2; CDR3: CAWSVRFSSGGRTGELFF; DNA: TGTGCCTGGAGTGTCAGATTTAGTAGCGGGGGGAGGACCGGGGAGCTGTTTTTT
V: TRBV2; size: -; D: TRBD1; J: TRBJ1-5; CDR3: CASRGEGTAYSNQPQHF; DNA: TGTGCCAGCAGAGGTGAAGGGACAGCATATAGCAATCAGCCCCAGCATTTT
V: TRBV27; size: -; D: TRBD1; J: TRBJ2-1; CDR3: CASNGQGASYNEQFF; DNA: TGTGCCAGCAATGGACAGGGGGCATCCTACAATGAGCAGTTCTTC
V: TRBV7-2; size: -; D: -; J: TRBJ1-6; CDR3: CASSAQRGNNSPLHF; DNA: TGTGCCAGCAGCGCCCAGCGGGGCAATAATTCACCCCTCCACTTT
V: TRBV11-3; size: -; D: TRBD1; J: TRBJ2-2; CDR3: CASSSGQGNTGELFF; DNA: TGTGCCAGCAGCTCGGGACAGGGGAACACCGGGGAGCTGTTTTTT
V: TRBV7-9; size: -; D: -; J: TRBJ2-1; CDR3: CASSLSTGTYNEQFF; DNA: TGTGCCAGCAGCTTATCGACAGGCACCTACAATGAGCAGTTCTTC
V: TRBV18; size: -; D: -; J: TRBJ1-2; CDR3: CASSPQPAGGNYGYTF; DNA: TGTGCCAGCTCACCCCAACCCGCGGGGGGAAACTATGGCTACACCTTC
V: TRBV6-6; size: -; D: TRBD1; J: TRBJ1-5; CDR3: CASSLGTGVFQPQHF; DNA: TGTGCCAGCAGTCTGGGGACAGGGGTATTTCAGCCCCAGCATTTT
V: TRBV6-4; size: -; D: -; J: TRBJ1-2; CDR3: CASSPGGDLKGHTF; DNA: TGTGCCAGCAGCCCCGGGGGGGATTTAAAAGGTCACACCTTC
V: TRBV4-1; size: -; D: -; J: TRBJ2-1; CDR3: CASSPRDNYNEQFF; DNA: TGCGCCAGCAGCCCACGGGACAACTACAATGAGCAGTTCTTC
V: TRBV5-1; size: once; D: TRBD1; J: TRBJ1-1; CDR3: CASSTGTEMGAFF; DNA: TGCGCCAGCAGCACCGGGACAGAAATGGGAGCTTTCTTT
V: TRBV5-1; size: few; D: TRBD2; J: TRBJ2-1; CDR3: CASSQGLAGGNEQFF; DNA: TGCGCCAGCAGCCAAGGACTAGCGGGAGGGAATGAGCAGTTCTTC
V: TRBV10-3; size: once; D: TRBD1; J: TRBJ1-2; CDR3: CANAGTGAGGYTF; DNA: TGTGCCAACGCCGGGACAGGGGCTGGTGGCTACACCTTC
V: TRBV5-4; size: -; D: -; J: TRBJ2-7; CDR3: CASSFSWTVLEQYF; DNA: TGTGCCAGCAGCTTCTCATGGACTGTGCTCGAGCAGTACTTC